This TCR beta chain was recovered during a study of T cell repertoires in cytomegalovirus infection. MiXCR was run by TCRdb on the reads, yielding one entry per CDR3 protein. The sample carries under 500,000 distinct CDR3 sequences, under 45% recorded once. Trimming at V came to 3 bases and at J to 2 bases, leaving 8 bases not matched to a gene. Germline lookup yields CDR1 SNHLY and CDR2 FYNNEI. The CDR3 has 16 amino acids. This clonotype has only a few counts. As yet, its antigen is unknown. The receptor's source is a human donor in good health (CMV status not recorded). Some clones in this sample may be carry-over from other donors' samples. The rearrangement uses TRBV2 and TRBJ2-3; 7 nucleotides line up with TRBD2. This specimen was cultured PBMCs, taken from culture after CMV antigen stimulation. The CDR3 sequence: CASSDPRGGVTDTQYF. The CDR3 coding sequence is TGTGCCAGCAGTGACCCACGCGGGGGAGTCACAGATACGCAGTATTTT. The entire variable domain, with the rest obtained from reference TRBV2 and TRBJ2-3, is as follows: EPEVTQTPSHQVTQMGQEVILRCVPISNHLYFYWYRQILGQKVEFLVSFYNNEISEKSEIFDDQFSVERPDGSNFTLKIRSTKLEDSAMYFCASSDPRGGVTDTQYFGPGTRLTVL.